This note documents a single T cell receptor beta chain sequence. The CDR3 contains 13 residues. Trimming stripped 1 base from V and 6 bases from J, with 7 bases between. Germline CDR1 reads LNHDA; CDR2 reads SQIVND (reference sequence). This sample was included in a study of blood T cell repertoires in COVID-19. Some clones are missing from TCRdb's copy, which holds only in-frame ones; the method was immunoSEQ multiplex PCR. The sample lists 450,000 to 500,000 clones; roughly nine tenths were seen once. Recruitment covered about 25 US areas and drew participants whose ages spanned about 18 to 100 years. Recovery among Cohort 3 donors was established by two negative PCRs, clearance, or symptom resolution.

This chain uses TRBV19 with TRBJ1-5; D unresolved. Sequenced input: PBMCs or T cells enriched from blood (not recorded which). This TCR was sampled from a woman aged 60-75 years who had recovered from COVID-19. CDR3 region: CASSIGAGQPQHF. The DNA for the CDR3 is TGTGCCAGTAGTATAGGGGCAGGTCAGCCCCAGCATTTT.